This T cell receptor (beta chain) was sequenced during a study of T cells expressing NK-cell markers. In the case of this clonotype: Its antigen is not known.

TCRdb re-called the 5' RACE reads and catalogs CDR3 proteins one per entry, DNA excluded. The sample holds 350,000 to 400,000 distinct CDR3 sequences. CDR1 and CDR2 (germline): SEHNR, FQNEAQ (reference sequence). The CDR3 is 14 residues long. Study-wide results and limits: Whether expanded NKG2C+ T cell clones were HCMV-specific remained unclear.

This TCR was sampled from a woman in her 50s in good health. Specimen: blood T cells: a sorted CD56 or NKG2C T cell subset, CD4+ or CD8+ T cells, or bulk PBMC T cells (not recorded which). The rearrangement uses TRBV7-9 and TRBJ1-1; TCRdb gives TRBD1 as the D gene, but with no DNA this cannot be confirmed. CDR3 sequence: CASSLARGLGEAFF.